This T cell receptor beta chain derives from a study of T cell repertoires in cytomegalovirus infection. Turning to the study itself: Public TCR beta signatures marked donors with CMV infection and the matching HLA.

Findings of the study overall: The study found HLA-C-restricted CMV-specific TCR beta clonotypes dominating the ex vivo response.

This clonotype has just a few counts. Its antigen is unknown. Germline loops: CDR1 SGHDN, CDR2 FVKESK. The V gene lost 4 bases and the J gene lost 3 bases, with 14 bases spanning the gap. The CDR3 is 15 amino acids. One entry per CDR3 protein results from TCRdb running MiXCR on the reads. The sample has about 260,000 distinct CDR3 sequences, roughly 15% seen once; the top ten hold 8.8%. This receptor was obtained from a human donor in good health (CMV status not recorded). Some clones in this sample may be carry-over from other donors' samples. Sequenced: PBMCs. The V gene is TRBV14, the J gene TRBJ2-3; TRBD1 might be the D (5 bases). The CDR3 protein is CASSPLAGWTDTQYF. In DNA form, the CDR3 reads TGTGCCAGCAGCCCCCTGGCAGGGTGGACAGATACGCAGTATTTT.